The 31 T cell receptor beta chains given below trace back to one sample, sequenced in a study of shared clonotypes between healthy human individuals. Produced via immunoSEQ multiplex PCR; TCRdb's table is partial and in-frame only. The data contain fewer than 850,000 clones, about 90% of them singletons. The source material was memory CD8+ T cells from PBMCs. Subset of the sample: CD45RO+ cells pooled with CCR7-negative TemRA cells. The receptors derive from a young man in good health. Some clones in this sample may be carry-over from other donors' samples.

A word on this clone: The same CDR3 can be traced to other DNA sequences in this sample. The chain couples TRBV19 to TRBJ2-1, with D tentatively TRBD1 or TRBD2 (5 bases each). CDR1 and CDR2 from the germline V gene are LNHDA and SQIVND (reference sequence). The CDR3 covers 14 residues. Trimming shortened V by 4 bases and J by 2 bases, and 9 bases separated the two germline ends. DNA for the CDR3: TGTGCCAGTAGTAGTGGGGGTGCCTACAATGAGCAGTTCTTC. Protein: CASSSGGAYNEQFF.

The chain links TRBV5-5 to TRBJ2-1; TRBD2 aligns across 9 bases. Per germline, CDR1 SGHKS and CDR2 YYEKEE (reference sequence). Losses at the gene ends were 1 base for V and 6 bases for J; bases not matched to a gene: 14. This CDR3 contains 18 residues. Written as DNA, the CDR3 is TGTGCCAGCAGCTTGACCGGCCTAGCGGGATATTTGAGCAATGAGCAGTTCTTC. It specifies CASSLTGLAGYLSNEQFF. The entire variable domain, with the rest obtained from reference TRBV5-5 and TRBJ2-1, is as follows: DAGVTQSPTHLIKTRGQQVTLRCSPISGHKSVSWYQQVLGQGPQFIFQYYEKEERGRGNFPDRFSARQFPNYSSELNVNALLLGDSALYLCASSLTGLAGYLSNEQFFGPGTRLTVL.

The count of this clone is one. This chain joins TRBV19 and TRBJ2-7; TRBD1 aligns across 9 bases. This CDR3 contains 15 residues. Germline CDR1 is LNHDA and CDR2 is SQIVND (reference sequence). V dropped 5 bases and J dropped 5; count of bases not matched to a gene: 10. This CDR3 is CASSWRDRAFDEQYF. CDR3 bases: TGTGCCAGTAGTTGGCGGGACAGGGCCTTCGACGAGCAGTACTTC.

This chain links TRBV28 with TRBJ2-1; 11 bases are shared with TRBD2. Germline lookup yields CDR1 MDHEN and CDR2 SYDVKM. There are 17 residues in the CDR3. J was trimmed by 6 bases and V by 2 bases; bases with no gene match: 9. The CDR3 DNA is TGTGCCAGCAGTTTAAAGACGCGGACTAGCGGGTTCAATGAGCAGTTCTTC. As protein: CASSLKTRTSGFNEQFF.

The rearrangement links TRBV5-1 to TRBJ2-1; 7 bases are shared with TRBD2. CDR1 and CDR2 (germline): SGHRS, YFSETQ. Losses at the gene ends were 0 bases for V and 8 bases for J; bases not matched to a gene: 11. The CDR3 totals 16 residues. The CDR3 DNA is TGCGCCAGCAGCTTGGCCGCGGCTAGCGGCGGGCATGAGCAGTTCTTC. Its protein is CASSLAAASGGHEQFF.

The rearrangement uses TRBV10-1 and TRBJ2-3, with D possibly called TRBD1 or TRBD2 (5 bases each). This CDR3 has 11 amino acids. Trimming took off 11 bases at V and 13 bases at J, with 19 bases between the two ends. Germline CDR1 and CDR2: WNHNN and SYGVQD (reference sequence). The CDR3, as DNA: TGCGCCGGACCATCCGGGACCACGGAGTATTTT. Residues: CAGPSGTTEYF.

The CDR3 DNA reads TGTGCCAGCAGCTTAGCCCTTTGGGTTGAAGCTTTCTTT. Residues: CASSLALWVEAFF. This chain joins TRBV11-2 and TRBJ1-1; D is unclear. This CDR3 contains 13 residues. Germline CDR1 and CDR2: SGHAT and FQNNGV. The V end lost 1 base, the J end lost 7 bases, and 10 bases lay between the germline ends.

Regarding this clone: Different DNA sequences within this sample yield the same CDR3. The rearrangement links TRBV28 to TRBJ2-6; no firm D call. Trimming cost V 6 bases and J 0 bases, with 6 bases left between them. This CDR3 comprises 14 residues. CDR1 is MDHEN and CDR2 is SYDVKM in the germline V gene. The CDR3 coding sequence is TGTGCCAGCAGCTGGAGCTCTGGGGCCAACGTCCTGACTTTC. Translating it yields CASSWSSGANVLTF. Full variable domain (missing parts from reference TRBV28 and TRBJ2-6): DVKVTQSSRYLVKRTGEKVFLECVQDMDHENMFWYRQDPGLGLRLIYFSYDVKMKEKGDIPEGYSVSREKKERFSLILESASTNQTSMYLCASSWSSGANVLTFGAGSRLTVL.

This clone has only one observation. The genes are TRBV27 and TRBJ2-1; 12 bases map to TRBD2. This CDR3 has 17 residues. Germline assignment: CDR1 MNHEY and CDR2 SMNVEV (reference sequence). V lost 6 bases to trimming and J lost 1 base; unmatched junction nucleotides: 7. The CDR3 region has the DNA TGTGCCAGCAGACTAACGACTAGCGGGAGATCCTACAATGAGCAGTTCTTC. Amino acids: CASRLTTSGRSYNEQFF.

The rearrangement joins TRBV10-1 to TRBJ2-7; D perhaps matches TRBD2 (6 bases). The length of the CDR3 is 13 residues. Germline CDR1 is WNHNN and CDR2 is SYGVQD (reference sequence). The V and J ends lost 7 bases and 0 bases respectively, with 10 bases between them. Here the CDR3 DNA reads TGCGCCAGCACCGGGACTCTCTCCTACGAGCAGTACTTC. It translates to CASTGTLSYEQYF.

The rearrangement joins TRBV7-2 to TRBJ2-7; D perhaps matches TRBD2 (6 bases). Trimming pared 2 bases from V and 6 bases from J, leaving 14 bases between. The V gene's germline CDR1 is SGHTA and CDR2 FQGNSA. CDR3 length: 14 residues. As DNA, the CDR3 is TGTGCCAGCAGCTTATATACTAGCCCTACCGAGCAGTACTTC. Protein sequence: CASSLYTSPTEQYF.

This clone was observed a few times. The chain employs TRBV27 and TRBJ1-5; D is possibly TRBD1 (5 bases). The CDR3 has 14 residues. Germline-derived CDR1 and CDR2 are MNHEY and SMNVEV (reference sequence). V was pared by 6 bases and J by 9 bases, with 18 bases between. CDR3 region: CASSYLAGYRPQHF. The CDR3 region has the DNA TGTGCCAGCAGCTACCTCGCAGGGTACCGGCCCCAGCATTTT.

As to this clone: The same CDR3 also results from other DNA sequences found in this sample. The chain has TRBV11-2 and TRBJ2-1; 10 bases align to TRBD2. Trimming at V came to 1 base and at J to 3 bases, leaving 0 bases not matched to a gene. The CDR3 covers 15 residues. Germline CDR1 and CDR2: SGHAT and FQNNGV. CDR3 DNA sequence: TGTGCCAGCAGCTTAGGACTAGCGGGCTACAATGAGCAGTTCTTC. It codes for CASSLGLAGYNEQFF.

This chain uses TRBV19 with TRBJ1-1; 7 bases agree with TRBD1. CDR3 length: 18 amino acids. The junction had 21 bases not matched to a gene; V was cut back by 7 bases and J by 4 bases. Germline CDR1 and CDR2: LNHDA and SQIVND (reference sequence). The CDR3 DNA follows: TGTGCCAGTATCCATATAGGGGGCAGGGGGGCGCCGGGCACTGAAGCTTTCTTT. This codes for CASIHIGGRGAPGTEAFF.

The gene calls are TRBV7-8 and TRBJ1-2; D gene unclear. This CDR3 region has 13 residues. Trimming removed 1 base from V and 8 bases from J, with 11 bases in between. Germline CDR1 reads SGHVS; CDR2 reads FQNEAQ. The CDR3: CASSLEGPRGYTF. CDR3 in DNA: TGTGCCAGCAGCTTAGAGGGCCCCCGCGGCTACACCTTC.

Only one count was recorded for this clone. The chain is built from TRBV27 and TRBJ2-7; possible D gene TRBD1, 7 bases. The germline V gene has CDR1 MNHEY and CDR2 SMNVEV (reference sequence). This CDR3 contains 12 residues. V lost 6 bases to trimming and J lost 7 bases, with 13 bases between them. The CDR3 spells CASRTRGAEQYF. CDR3 DNA: TGTGCCAGCAGAACCAGGGGGGCGGAGCAGTACTTC.

The chain is built from TRBV6-1 and TRBJ1-1, with D hard to call. From germline, CDR1 is MNHNS and CDR2 SASEGT. This CDR3 has 15 residues. V lost 7 bases and J 1 base, leaving 16 bases between the germline ends. This CDR3 reads CASTLGRRGNTEAFF. CDR3 nucleotides: TGTGCCAGCACCCTTGGGCGAAGAGGGAACACTGAAGCTTTCTTT.

This clone came up once. V is TRBV28 and J is TRBJ2-1; D possibly corresponds to TRBD2 (5 bases). V was shortened by 6 bases and J by 4 bases, with 16 bases between the two germline ends. The CDR3 length is 15 residues. Looked up from germline, CDR1 is MDHEN and CDR2 is SYDVKM. As DNA, the CDR3 is TGTGCCAGCAGATACCCGACGGGGTCTTACAATGAGCAGTTCTTC. This codes for CASRYPTGSYNEQFF.

The DNA of the CDR3 is TGCGCCAGCAGCTTGGGGGAAAACTATGGCTACACCTTC. Translation gives CASSLGENYGYTF. The chain recombines TRBV5-1 with TRBJ1-2; D not resolved. The germline V and J ends were trimmed by 0 bases and 2 bases, with 5 bases remaining between them. The CDR3 consists of 13 residues. Germline assignment: CDR1 SGHRS and CDR2 YFSETQ. Full variable domain (outside the CDR3, taken from reference TRBV5-1 and TRBJ1-2): KAGVTQTPRYLIKTRGQQVTLSCSPISGHRSVSWYQQTPGQGLQFLFEYFSETQRNKGNFPGRFSGRQFSNSRSEMNVSTLELGDSALYLCASSLGENYGYTFGSGTRLTVV.

Concerning this clone: Different DNA sequences within this sample yield the same CDR3. The chain recombines TRBV27 with TRBJ2-7; D possibly corresponds to TRBD2 (5 bases). This CDR3 region has 14 residues. The V and J ends lost 3 bases and 0 bases respectively, with 9 bases between them. The germline V gene encodes CDR1 MNHEY and CDR2 SMNVEV (reference sequence). This CDR3 reads CASSFSASSYEQYF. The CDR3 coding sequence is TGTGCCAGCAGTTTTAGCGCTAGCTCCTACGAGCAGTACTTC.

The gene calls are TRBV7-2 and TRBJ2-5; possibly TRBD2 for D (6 bases). Trimming took off 2 bases at V and 5 bases at J, with 18 bases between the two ends. CDR1 is SGHTA and CDR2 is FQGNSA in the germline V gene. The CDR3 length is 16 residues. CDR3: CASSLKSAGRGETQYF. The CDR3 DNA reads TGTGCCAGCAGCTTAAAGTCTGCGGGGAGAGGGGAGACCCAGTACTTC.

This chain's CDR3 is CASVPKRDWSYEQYF. For the CDR3, the DNA is TGCGCCAGCGTTCCCAAGCGGGACTGGTCCTACGAGCAGTACTTC. J is TRBJ2-7 and V is TRBV23-1; 7 bases align to TRBD2. TRBV23-1 is given ORF status, its function remaining uncertain. The CDR3 runs 15 residues. V was clipped by 8 bases and J by 1 base; unmatched bases: 11.

The chain combines TRBV5-1 with TRBJ2-7; D gene uncertain. This CDR3 has 13 amino acids. Germline CDR1 is SGHRS and CDR2 is YFSETQ. The V gene lost 3 bases and the J gene lost 2 bases, with 9 bases spanning the gap. This chain's CDR3 is CASSSEGTYEQYF. The CDR3 DNA reads as TGCGCCAGCAGCTCGGAAGGGACCTACGAGCAGTACTTC.

The chain uses TRBV9 and TRBJ1-1, with D perhaps matching TRBD1 (5 bases). This CDR3 is built from 15 residues. CDR1 is SGDLS, CDR2 YYNGEE, per germline. The V and J ends lost 0 bases and 0 bases respectively, with 9 bases between them. The chain's CDR3 is CASSVGGNLNTEAFF. The CDR3 coding sequence is TGTGCCAGCAGCGTAGGGGGCAACTTGAACACTGAAGCTTTCTTT.

This chain links TRBV5-6 with TRBJ2-7; 8 bases match TRBD2. Trimming at V came to 7 bases and at J to 0 bases, leaving 12 bases not matched to a gene. The CDR3 runs 16 residues. Germline values: CDR1 SGHDT, CDR2 YYEEEE. The CDR3 loop is CASAGRAGGTSYEQYF. CDR3 DNA: TGTGCCAGCGCTGGTCGGGCGGGAGGTACCTCCTACGAGCAGTACTTC.

The chain carries TRBV13 and TRBJ1-1; TRBD1 might be the D (6 bases). Germline CDR1 and CDR2: PRHDT and FYEKMQ (reference sequence). The V end lost 5 bases, the J end lost 4 bases, and 8 bases lay between the germline ends. The CDR3 runs to 12 residues. CDR3 region: CASSPQGTEAFF. CDR3 coding DNA: TGTGCCAGCAGCCCACAGGGCACTGAAGCTTTCTTT.

The chain employs TRBV9 and TRBJ2-7; no definite D call. CDR3 length equals 15 residues. The germline V gene encodes CDR1 SGDLS and CDR2 YYNGEE. V lost 0 bases to trimming and J lost 6 bases, with 16 bases between them. The CDR3: CASSVGGVSKAEQYF. Here the CDR3 DNA reads TGTGCCAGCAGCGTAGGTGGGGTTTCGAAGGCCGAGCAGTACTTC.

As regards this clone: The sample carries other DNA sequences with the same CDR3. The chain couples TRBV27 to TRBJ2-7; TRBD1 agrees at 10 bases. CDR3 length: 14 amino acids. V gave up 2 bases and J gave up 4 bases; unmatched junction bases: 2. Per germline, CDR1 MNHEY and CDR2 SMNVEV (reference sequence). The CDR3 is CASSLGTGAYEQYF. CDR3 coding DNA: TGTGCCAGCAGTTTAGGGACAGGGGCGTACGAGCAGTACTTC.

The chain joins TRBV7-9 to TRBJ1-1, with D possibly matching TRBD1 (6 bases). The CDR3 extends over 12 amino acids. Germline values: CDR1 SEHNR, CDR2 FQNEAQ (reference sequence). Deletions cut 4 bases from V and 8 bases from J, with 11 bases between. CDR3 DNA: TGTGCCAGCAGCTCGGGGGGCCCCGAAGCTTTCTTT. Residues: CASSSGGPEAFF.

The CDR3 protein is CASSLGSGTTGELFF. CDR3 nucleotide sequence: TGTGCCAGCAGTTTAGGTAGCGGGACCACCGGGGAGCTGTTTTTT. The chain links TRBV27 to TRBJ2-2, with 8 bases that match TRBD2. This CDR3 is 15 amino acids long. Losses at the gene ends were 2 bases for V and 4 bases for J; bases not matched to a gene: 3. Germline CDR1 reads MNHEY; CDR2 reads SMNVEV (reference sequence).

This clone was recorded a few times. The gene calls are TRBV9 and TRBJ1-1; TRBD1 matches at 7 bases. Germline V gene data show CDR1 as SGDLS and CDR2 as YYNGEE. This CDR3 is 15 amino acids long. The V and J ends lost 4 bases and 1 base, in that order; junction bases with no gene match: 7. This CDR3 is CASSLGDSSNTEAFF. DNA of the CDR3: TGTGCCAGCAGCCTCGGGGACAGTTCGAACACTGAAGCTTTCTTT.